Below, one T cell receptor (beta chain) is given with its context. What antigen it recognizes has not been identified. Per-base quality was not reported, and no clone a single base away is much larger than it. This sample includes further DNA sequences coding for the same CDR3. This specimen comes from a study of cytomegalovirus exposure and HLA in healthy donors (dated by TCRdb to 2016 to 2017). A note on the overall study: In an earlier analysis of 587 of the donors, 276 Gb of sequence data and 90 million to 120 million unique TCR beta sequences from roughly 190 million T cells were reported. Roughly 300 gigabases of sequencing data and 80 million or so unique TCR sequences were included in an early release covering about 620 HLA-typed donors. Of the approximately 370 genotyped donors, less than 85% were placed in the genetic ancestry cluster associated with self-reported Caucasian donors. The study aimed to test whether signatures of past pathogen exposure could be identified by cataloging public T cell receptors. The T cell repertoires of 666 subjects were profiled by immunosequencing and related to cytomegalovirus serostatus. Besides the first cohort of under 700 subjects, a separate validation cohort made up of roughly 130 different subjects was used. The study combined high-throughput TCR immunosequencing, statistical association of individual TCRs with disease status, and machine learning to predict cytomegalovirus infection status. In a later analysis, previously published TCR beta repertoires from several hundred donors were re-analyzed and high-resolution HLA genotyping was added so that TCR occurrence patterns could be studied. The later analysis used no new phenotypic data to find candidate immune exposures, relying instead on TCR beta sequences and their occurrence across donors. In an earlier analysis of a few hundred of the donors, high-throughput TCR beta sequencing was used to judge whether each TCR beta V gene segment behaved as functional or pseudogenic. Donor age, sex, ethnicity and CMV serostatus were collected together with the repertoire data. A later genetic analysis took genome-wide SNP genotypes for about three fifths of the 666 donors and used that subset as a discovery cohort. All discovery cohort repertoires had been generated on a single sequencing platform. HLA typing covered class I and class II loci at four-digit resolution. Typing coverage differed by locus: A, B, C, DRB1 and DQB1 were typed in roughly 620-630 donors, DQA1 in 500 to 550, DPA1 in 600 to 610, and DPB1 in approximately 450. Because of strong linkage in the cohort, five DR-DQ haplotypes were treated as single units for association and clustering. On average, about 240,000 unique TCR beta nucleotide sequences were sequenced per donor among about 400 genotyped donors of the cohort, with roughly 19% of those sequences being non-productive. The paper's findings and limits, for the study overall: Some IMGT-functional V segments, including TRBV6-2 and TRBV6-3, could not be distinguished by the 87-base-pair reads and were therefore excluded. Cytomegalovirus status was reported to be diagnosed by the classifier with high specificity and sensitivity in both the original and validation cohorts. Specific HLA alleles were associated with some 15,000 TCR beta sequences at a false discovery rate of 0.05 in a later analysis. Linkage disequilibrium might explain the correlated functional status among segregating V segments, but an unknown experimental factor could not be ruled out. This cohort had only TCR beta chains sequenced, and the lack of alpha or paired-chain data limited which features could be detected. An association between a missense DCLRE1C variant and V-gene and J-gene trimming of TCR beta chains was found in a later genetic analysis and replicated in an independent cohort. A further reported finding was that TCR beta sequences accurately predicted the HLA-A and HLA-B alleles for most subjects in the first cohort. When HLA alleles, especially DR and DQ, strongly co-occurred, attributing TCR associations to individual alleles was difficult. In a later analysis, HLA-associated TCR beta chains were found to be more clonally expanded and to have lower generation probabilities than equally common non-associated chains. It was suggested by the authors that the approach could potentially be generalized to other disease states and immunological phenotypes. According to a later analysis, parvovirus B19, influenza, CMV and Epstein-Barr virus appeared linked to several top co-occurrence clusters. In a later analysis, the rate of TCR association differed among HLA loci, with DRB1 alleles having the most associated TCRs and HLA-C alleles having the fewest. In an earlier analysis of fewer than 700 of the donors, most TCR beta V segments appeared in productive rearrangements about 87% or about 30% of the time, broadly matching IMGT annotations. The study gave a list of about 170 TCR beta chains associated with cytomegalovirus. The sequencing pipeline was judged likely to have produced a cluster of highly shared sequence variants as a technical artifact. Most CMV-associated TCR beta chains appeared to be HLA-restricted in a later analysis, and the HLA associations seemed to be driven largely by CMV exposure. Roughly 15 rarely observed V segments, including chromosome 9 orphons, were excluded from the earlier analysis of a few hundred of the donors because counts were too low. CMV serostatus was the only immune exposure information available for the cohort. Compared with the approximately 700-donor mean, donors in an Asian-associated ancestry cluster had fewer N-insertions in productive TCRs, according to a later genetic analysis. The presence/absence analyses assumed that sequencing depth was roughly uniform across donors, and that assumption may not be true. In vitro tests confirmed that a few of the cytomegalovirus-associated TCR beta chains recognize cytomegalovirus antigens. Because HLA typing was missing for some donors at each locus, association tests included only the typed subset. Most TCR sequences were seen in very few donors, while some public TCRs were found in many individuals.

Reading from cysteine to phenylalanine, the CDR3 counts 14 amino acids. Of the read, only the CDR3 DNA is kept; its 42 bases are in frame from base 1. The junction carries 10 bases between V and J, which are trimmed by 0 bases and 3 bases respectively. CDR1 SGHRS and CDR2 YFSETQ were looked up in the germline V gene. The library was prepared using the immunoSEQ multiplex PCR assay. The multiplex PCR relied on a mix of 60 forward primers for TCR Vbeta segments and 13 reverse primers for TCR Jbeta segments. The CDR3 region of rearranged TCR beta genes was amplified from genomic DNA by a multiplex PCR assay. On the Illumina HiSeq System, the amplified TCR beta libraries were sequenced as 87-base-pair reads. Per the authors' processing: In a later analysis, some 80 million unique TCR beta chains were counted across the roughly 700 repertoires, and around 10 million of these chains were shared by at least two donors. Raw reads were error-corrected and collapsed into unique sequences by a nearest-neighbor algorithm in which closely related sequences were merged to remove PCR and sequencing errors. Alignment of CDR3 sequences to IMGT reference sequences was used to assign V, D and J gene segments. Each retained sequence needed at least a six-nucleotide match to both a V gene segment and a J gene segment. Rearrangements were classified as productive when the CDR3 lacked stop codons and remained in frame with V and J, and all other rearrangements were classified as non-productive. CDR3 was defined by IMGT convention, running from the second conserved V-encoded cysteine to the conserved J-encoded phenylalanine. Sequences without an unambiguous match to a single V gene segment were excluded from the earlier analysis of about 640 of the donors. In an earlier analysis of 450 to 700 of the donors, V segments were called functional above 56.7% productive rearrangements and were called segregating when the between-donor standard deviation exceeded 5%. A statistical classification framework was built for diagnosing cytomegalovirus status from the catalog of TCR beta chain sequences. In a later analysis, TCR nucleotide sequences were compared against IMGT/GENE-DB human TR gene sequences so that V and J genes could be assigned. A later analysis assigned CDR3 sequences and most-parsimonious VDJ recombination scenarios with the TCRdist pipeline. In a later analysis, each TCR beta chain was defined by its CDR3 amino acid sequence together with its V-gene family, and reads without a unique V-gene family were excluded. As a way to deal with suspected cross-contamination and a sequencing artifact, a later analysis dropped 450 to 700 nucleotide sequences that were highly shared and had low generation probability. In a later analysis, a clonal expansion index for each public chain was calculated from normalized within-repertoire ranks of inferred template counts. In a later analysis, generation probabilities were computed using a VDJ recombination model fitted to out-of-frame rearrangements, and the results were checked against IGoR. In a later analysis, hypergeometric tests were used to score TCR-TCR, TCR-HLA and TCR-CMV co-occurrence, with a repertoire-size bias correction applied to TCR pairs. False discovery rates were estimated in a later analysis by permuting HLA or CMV assignments 20 times. A later analysis grouped co-occurring TCRs with DBSCAN, adding TCRdist sequence similarity when clustering within HLA-allele-positive subsets. Co-occurrence clustering excluded repertoires with fewer than 30,000 or more than 120,000 public chains, plus five with anomalous nucleotide sharing. Held by TCRdb, this immuneACCESS table contains in-frame sequences only and omits some clones. Under half of the omission traces to an unresolved V gene where checked; the cause of the rest is unknown. V, J and clone size are those of that table, while D and trimming were read from the DNA. The sample data list around 150,000 clones, and about 70% of these were observed just once. The ten largest clones represent approximately 3% of the sample.

In total, roughly 670 healthy bone marrow donors made up the cohort. At the time of sampling, all cohort members were nominally healthy, though unrecorded immune exposures were likely present. The donor tested CMV seronegative and was one of the 352 seronegative cohort members. Each donor provided a peripheral blood sample, and peripheral blood mononuclear cells were used for TCR beta sequencing. Genomic DNA extraction from the blood cell samples was performed with the Qiagen DNeasy Blood Extraction Kit. The sequenced sample was PBMCs. This sequence originates from a male donor in good health and CMV-seronegative. The chain links TRBV5-1 with TRBJ2-7; possibly the D gene is TRBD1, per 5 matching bases. In nucleotides, the sequence is TGCGCCAGCAGCTTGGGGCAGGGCTACTACGAGCAGTACTTC. Its protein reads: CASSLGQGYYEQYF. Joined to the reference TRBV5-1 and TRBJ2-7 proteins, this CDR3 gives the full variable domain: KAGVTQTPRYLIKTRGQQVTLSCSPISGHRSVSWYQQTPGQGLQFLFEYFSETQRNKGNFPGRFSGRQFSNSRSEMNVSTLELGDSALYLCASSLGQGYYEQYFGPGTRLTVT.